Given below is one TCR beta chain in context. The sample is drawn from a study of cytomegalovirus exposure and HLA in healthy donors. Study-level information: The approximately 670 first-cohort repertoires and the 95 to 150 validation repertoires shared the same platform, a later analysis reported.

Some clones are missing from TCRdb's copy, which holds only in-frame ones; the method was immunoSEQ multiplex PCR. The sample carries about 160,000 clones, roughly 95% recorded once. Per the germline V gene, CDR1 is LNHNV and CDR2 is YYDKDF (reference sequence). This CDR3 spans 15 amino acids. The V gene lost 0 bases and the J gene lost 0 bases, with 8 bases spanning the gap. The chain couples TRBV15 to TRBJ2-5; D may be TRBD2 (5 bases). The receptor was derived from a woman under 30 in good health and CMV-seronegative. Sequencing was performed on PBMCs. CDR3 region: CATSRDRGYQETQYF. The CDR3 DNA reads as TGTGCCACCAGCAGAGATCGCGGGTACCAAGAGACCCAGTACTTC.